Below, 30 T cell receptor beta chains from the same sample are listed, as sequenced in a study of T cell responses to AZD1222 COVID-19 vaccine. The table came from immunoSEQ multiplex PCR; TCRdb's copy has only in-frame clones and leaves some out. The table has approximately 110,000 clones, 85% to 90% seen once. Sequences were derived from peripheral blood, sampled 28 days after the second AZD1222 dose. The receptors here all came from an adult who received the AZD1222 COVID-19 vaccine.

The CDR3 DNA sequence: TGTGCCAGCAGCTTAGGACAGTCTTGGAATCAGCCCCAGCATTTT. Its translation: CASSLGQSWNQPQHF. The chain combines TRBV5-8 with TRBJ1-5, with D possibly being TRBD1 (6 bases). From germline, CDR1 is SGHTS and CDR2 YDEGEE. This CDR3 has 15 amino acids. Trimming pared 2 bases from V and 4 bases from J, leaving 13 bases between.

This clone appeared a single time. V and J are TRBV3-1 (or the pseudogene TRBV3-2) and TRBJ1-6, with TRBD1 matching over 10 bases. The CDR3 has 16 residues. Trimming took 2 bases from V and 9 from J; bases not matched to a gene: 7. Germline V gene data show CDR1 as LGHDT and CDR2 as YNNKEL (reference sequence). CDR3 in DNA: TGTGCCAGCAGCCAATGGGCAGGGACAGGGGCTTCACCCCTCCACTTT. Protein sequence: CASSQWAGTGASPLHF.

The chain combines TRBV5-1 with TRBJ1-1; D unresolved. The germline V gene has CDR1 SGHRS and CDR2 YFSETQ. With 4 bases removed from V and 2 bases from J, the gap between germline ends came to 12 bases. The CDR3 contains 14 residues. CDR3 region: CASSPGGINTEAFF. The CDR3 DNA reads as TGCGCCAGCAGCCCGGGAGGCATAAACACTGAAGCTTTCTTT.

The chain has TRBV25-1 and TRBJ1-3, with TRBD1 as a possible D gene (5 bases). This CDR3 has 16 amino acids. Germline CDR1 reads MGHDK; CDR2 reads SYGVNS. Trimming left V 2 bases short and J 4 bases short, with 15 bases between. CDR3 sequence reads: CASSELETVSGNTIYF. The CDR3 coding sequence is TGTGCCAGCAGTGAACTAGAGACAGTATCCGGAAACACCATATATTTT. Complete variable domain (other parts from reference TRBV25-1 and TRBJ1-3): EADIYQTPRYLVIGTGKKITLECSQTMGHDKMYWYQQDPGMELHLIHYSYGVNSTEKGDLSSESTVSRIRTEHFPLTLESARPSHTSQYLCASSELETVSGNTIYFGEGSWLTVV.

This CDR3 reads CASSQDRGVSDGYTF. The CDR3 nucleotides are TGCGCCAGCAGCCAAGATCGCGGGGTATCGGATGGCTACACCTTC. V usage is TRBV4-1 and J usage is TRBJ1-2; no definite D call. V was shortened by 0 bases and J by 6 bases, with 14 bases between the two germline ends. CDR3 length: 15 residues. In germline, CDR1 is MGHRA, CDR2 YSYEKL.

The chain links TRBV29-1 to TRBJ1-6; no clear D gene. V was pared by 5 bases and J by 7 bases, with 12 bases between. The CDR3 is 13 amino acids. Per the germline V gene, CDR1 is SQVTM and CDR2 is ANQGSEA. The CDR3 sequence: CSVSSGINSPLHF. DNA for the CDR3: TGCAGCGTTTCATCCGGGATAAATTCACCCCTCCACTTT.

The V call is TRBV2, the J call TRBJ1-1; D unclear. Trimming pared 6 bases from V and 2 bases from J, leaving 7 bases between. The CDR3 has 12 residues. From germline, CDR1 is SNHLY and CDR2 FYNNEI. The CDR3 coding sequence is TGTGCCAGCAGGGCAGGAAACACTGAAGCTTTCTTT. Its protein is CASRAGNTEAFF.

This clone was found a few times. This chain connects TRBV7-9 to TRBJ2-7, with 7 bases identical to TRBD1. V shed 3 bases and J 0 bases; nucleotides not matched to a gene: 8. There are 16 residues in the CDR3. From germline, CDR1 is SEHNR and CDR2 FQNEAQ (reference sequence). This CDR3 is CASSFFRRQGSYEQYF. The CDR3 DNA reads TGTGCCAGCAGCTTTTTTCGTAGACAGGGCTCCTACGAGCAGTACTTC. The full variable domain, its missing parts supplied by reference TRBV7-9 and TRBJ2-7, is DTGVSQNPRHKITKRGQNVTFRCDPISEHNRLYWYRQTLGQGPEFLTYFQNEAQLEKSRLLSDRFSAERPKGSFSTLEIQRTEQGDSAMYLCASSFFRRQGSYEQYFGPGTRLTVT.

The chain couples TRBV5-6 to TRBJ1-2, with D unclear. V dropped 1 base and J dropped 4 bases, with 5 bases sitting between them. The CDR3 runs to 12 residues. Germline CDR1 and CDR2: SGHDT and YYEEEE. Here the CDR3 DNA reads TGTGCCAGCAGCTTGTTTCCCTATGGCTACACCTTC. Translated, it gives CASSLFPYGYTF. The whole variable domain, remainder taken from reference TRBV5-6 and TRBJ1-2, is DAGVTQSPTHLIKTRGQQVTLRCSPKSGHDTVSWYQQALGQGPQFIFQYYEEEERQRGNFPDRFSGHQFPNYSSELNVNALLLGDSALYLCASSLFPYGYTFGSGTRLTVV.

The rearrangement joins TRBV19 to TRBJ1-2, with TRBD1 identical over 7 bases. The J segment lost 2 bases and the V segment lost 7 bases, leaving 7 bases of the junction unmatched. This CDR3 has 14 amino acids. CDR1 LNHDA and CDR2 SQIVND come from the germline V gene (reference sequence). CDR3 nucleotides: TGTGCCAGTAACGCCCCGGACAGGAACTATGGCTACACCTTC. This gives the protein CASNAPDRNYGYTF.

The chain recombines TRBV2 with TRBJ2-5, with D uncertain. Germline CDR1 is SNHLY and CDR2 is FYNNEI. Trimming shortened V by 6 bases and J by 5 bases, and 10 bases separated the two germline ends. The CDR3 sequence is 12 residues long. The CDR3 region is CASRDDWETQYF. The CDR3 DNA reads TGTGCCAGCAGGGATGATTGGGAGACCCAGTACTTC.

The chain has TRBV20-1 and TRBJ1-5, with 8 bases that match TRBD1. CDR3 size: 17 residues. Trimming took 3 bases from V and 5 from J; bases not matched to a gene: 15. Germline-derived CDR1 and CDR2 are DFQATT and SNEGSKA (reference sequence). This chain's CDR3 is CSASLSLLGRGHQPQHF. CDR3 sequence (DNA): TGCAGTGCTAGTTTATCATTGTTAGGCAGGGGGCATCAGCCCCAGCATTTT.

V is TRBV7-9 and J is TRBJ1-1; TRBD1 is a possible D gene (5 bases). Between the trimmed V and J ends, which lost 5 bases and 0 bases, there was a span of 19 bases. The CDR3 loop spans 17 amino acids. The germline V gene has CDR1 SEHNR and CDR2 FQNEAQ (reference sequence). This chain's CDR3 is CASSLGLIGGMNTEAFF. The DNA for the CDR3 is TGTGCCAGCAGCCTCGGCCTCATTGGGGGAATGAACACTGAAGCTTTCTTT. Combining the CDR3 with reference TRBV7-9 and TRBJ1-1 gives the whole variable domain DTGVSQNPRHKITKRGQNVTFRCDPISEHNRLYWYRQTLGQGPEFLTYFQNEAQLEKSRLLSDRFSAERPKGSFSTLEIQRTEQGDSAMYLCASSLGLIGGMNTEAFFGQGTRLTVV.

CDR3 coding DNA: TGTGCCAGCAGTGGTACGGGGACCCCTCCCTACGAGCAGTACTTC. Amino acid sequence: CASSGTGTPPYEQYF. This rearrangement joins TRBV2 to TRBJ2-7, with D tentatively TRBD1 or TRBD2 (5 bases each). Per germline, CDR1 SNHLY and CDR2 FYNNEI. CDR3 length: 15 amino acids. V was clipped by 4 bases and J by 2 bases, with 15 bases between them.

The chain is built from TRBV9 and TRBJ2-1, with D perhaps matching TRBD1 or TRBD2 (5 bases each). The CDR3 is 16 residues long. V gave up 0 bases and J gave up 7 bases, with 17 bases separating them. CDR1 is SGDLS and CDR2 is YYNGEE in the germline V gene. The CDR3 nucleotides are TGTGCCAGCAGCGTAGGATGGGGGACGGCTCTGAATGAGCAGTTCTTC. The encoded protein is CASSVGWGTALNEQFF. Together with reference TRBV9 and TRBJ2-1, the CDR3 gives the full variable domain: DSGVTQTPKHLITATGQRVTLRCSPRSGDLSVYWYQQSLDQGLQFLIQYYNGEERAKGNILERFSAQQFPDLHSELNLSSLELGDSALYFCASSVGWGTALNEQFFGPGTRLTVL.

This clone was seen once. The chain joins TRBV5-1 to TRBJ1-2; the D gene is possibly TRBD1 (6 bases). The V gene's germline CDR1 is SGHRS and CDR2 YFSETQ. The CDR3 totals 14 residues. The germline V and J ends were trimmed by 6 bases and 7 bases, with 19 bases remaining between them. The CDR3 protein is CASNPGEGVGGYTF. Here the CDR3 DNA reads TGCGCCAGCAATCCAGGGGAAGGGGTCGGTGGCTACACCTTC.

This chain joins TRBV7-2 and TRBJ1-4; no clear D. V was shortened by 1 base and J by 8 bases, with 5 bases between the two germline ends. The CDR3 has 12 residues. Germline V gives CDR1 SGHTA, CDR2 FQGNSA. The CDR3 sequence is CASSLVMEKLFF. The CDR3 nucleotides are TGTGCCAGCAGCTTAGTCATGGAAAAACTGTTTTTT.

V and J are TRBV3-1 (or the pseudogene TRBV3-2) and TRBJ1-3, with 7 positions matching TRBD1. Germline lookup yields CDR1 LGHDT and CDR2 YNNKEL (reference sequence). This CDR3 region has 15 residues. After removal of 7 bases from V and 7 bases from J, the junction contained 13 bases not matched to a gene. CDR3 sequence (DNA): TGTGCCAGCACCCCGAACAGGGGCTTCGGGAACACCATATATTTT. Translation gives CASTPNRGFGNTIYF.

CDR3 protein: CASSKGLRDNEQFF. The CDR3 DNA follows: TGTGCCAGCAGTAAGGGGTTACGGGACAATGAGCAGTTCTTC. The chain carries TRBV28 and TRBJ2-1, with a weak D call TRBD1 (5 bases). The CDR3 contains 14 residues. Germline V lookup: CDR1 MDHEN, CDR2 SYDVKM. V was shortened by 5 bases and J by 5 bases, with 13 bases between the two germline ends.

The sample holds one count of this clone. The rearrangement links TRBV21-1 to TRBJ2-7; the table's D call, TRBD2, has no DNA check behind it. TRBV21-1 is annotated as a pseudogene. The CDR3 sequence is 14 residues long. CDR3 sequence reads: CASSAALWEDEQYF. The CDR3 bases are TGTGCCAGCAGCGCCGCGCTTTGGGAGGACGAGCAGTACTTC.

In nucleotides, the CDR3 is TGCGCCAGCAGCCCTACCCTTGGAGGAGAGACCCAGTACTTC. Translation: CASSPTLGGETQYF. The chain couples TRBV5-1 to TRBJ2-5, with D tentatively TRBD2 (5 bases). From germline, CDR1 is SGHRS and CDR2 YFSETQ. Trimming left V 4 bases short and J 4 bases short, with 14 bases between. The CDR3 is made up of 14 amino acids.

V and J are TRBV19 and TRBJ1-5; D is unresolved. Germline V gene lookup returns CDR1 LNHDA and CDR2 SQIVND (reference sequence). This CDR3 region has 15 residues. Deletions cut 5 bases from V and 0 bases from J, with 11 bases between. The CDR3 nucleotides are TGTGCCAGTAGTTATCAACGGGGTAGCAATCAGCCCCAGCATTTT. This gives the protein CASSYQRGSNQPQHF.

This clone was counted a single time. V is TRBV18 and J is TRBJ1-1, with 10 bases matching TRBD1. This CDR3 has 14 amino acids. The V gene end was trimmed by 2 bases and the J gene end by 6 bases; junction bases not matched to a gene: 3. Germline V gene data show CDR1 as KGHSH and CDR2 as LQKENI. The CDR3 spells CASSPKDRGAEAFF. CDR3 nucleotide sequence: TGTGCCAGCTCACCAAAGGACAGGGGGGCTGAAGCTTTCTTT.

As for this clone: This sample also contains other DNA sequences that code for the same CDR3. The rearrangement uses TRBV16 and TRBJ2-7; tentative D call: TRBD1 (6 bases). CDR3 length equals 19 residues. V lost 0 bases, J lost 1 base, and 22 bases lay in between. Germline V gives CDR1 KGHSY, CDR2 FQNENV. The CDR3, as DNA: TGTGCCAGCAGCCAATCGGTTCGGTTGGGGACACCCTCTTCCTACGAGCAGTACTTC. Its protein product is CASSQSVRLGTPSSYEQYF.

The chain couples TRBV5-1 to TRBJ1-1, with 10 bases lining up with TRBD1. The germline CDR1 and CDR2 sequences are SGHRS and YFSETQ. The junction had 7 bases not matched to a gene; V was cut back by 4 bases and J by 7 bases. The CDR3 totals 14 residues. The CDR3 sequence: CASSPTGGDLEAFF. CDR3 bases: TGCGCCAGCAGCCCGACAGGGGGCGACCTTGAAGCTTTCTTT.

The CDR3 is CASSPTGYGYNEQFF. CDR3 nucleotide sequence: TGTGCCAGCAGCCCGACAGGGTACGGCTACAATGAGCAGTTCTTC. The chain joins TRBV5-4 to TRBJ2-1; the match to TRBD1 covers 7 bases. The CDR3 is 15 residues long. V shed 4 bases, J shed 3 bases, and the junction held 7 bases outside the gene matches. In germline, CDR1 is SGHNT, CDR2 YYREEE (reference sequence). The full variable domain, rest sourced from reference TRBV5-4 and TRBJ2-1, is ETGVTQSPTHLIKTRGQQVTLRCSSQSGHNTVSWYQQALGQGPQFIFQYYREEENGRGNFPPRFSGLQFPNYSSELNVNALELDDSALYLCASSPTGYGYNEQFFGPGTRLTVL.

The chain is built from TRBV6-1 and TRBJ1-6; D is ambiguous. V gave up 1 base and J gave up 7 bases, with 2 bases separating them. CDR3 size: 12 residues. Germline V gives CDR1 MNHNS, CDR2 SASEGT. CDR3 sequence (DNA): TGTGCCAGCAGTGAAGTGAATTCACCCCTCCACTTT. This sequence encodes CASSEVNSPLHF.

The CDR3 bases are TGTGCCAGCAGCTCACGGGCTAGCGGGGGACAAGAGACCCAGTACTTC. It translates to CASSSRASGGQETQYF. The chain uses TRBV7-2 and TRBJ2-5, with 10 bases fitting TRBD2. Germline trimming cut 4 bases from V and 2 bases from J; bases unmatched to any gene: 7. The CDR3 length is 16 residues. Germline CDR1 and CDR2: SGHTA and FQGNSA.

The rearrangement joins TRBV5-1 to TRBJ1-2; 10 nucleotides agree with TRBD1. V shed 0 bases and J 2 bases; nucleotides not matched to a gene: 4. Germline values: CDR1 SGHRS, CDR2 YFSETQ. The CDR3 is 16 residues long. The CDR3 DNA sequence: TGCGCCAGCAGCTTGGGCGGGACAGGGGAGAACTATGGCTACACCTTC. It translates to CASSLGGTGENYGYTF.

DNA of the CDR3: TGCGCCAGCAGTGAGGCGGACAGGGGTAATTCACCCCTCCACTTT. Its protein is CASSEADRGNSPLHF. V is TRBV10-2 and J is TRBJ1-6; TRBD1 matches at 9 bases. Germline lookup yields CDR1 WSHSY and CDR2 SAAADI. This CDR3 contains 15 residues. V gave up 2 bases and J gave up 6 bases; unmatched junction bases: 2.